This entry features one T cell receptor beta chain sequence. Its specificity is not known. The read is 3 residues too short to cover the CDR3 end, so that end is filled in from the germline J gene. This record comes from a study of T cells in women clearing cervical HPV infection. Study-wide background: Blood came at first lesion visit for cases, post-clearance for controls. Overall study results and limits: Controls had more TRBV6-7 (approximately 0.15%) than cases (roughly 0.11%). Richness differences could reflect unmeasured T-cell content per sample.

Profiled with immunoSEQ multiplex PCR; TCRdb holds only in-frame clones, not every one. The sample holds some 25,000 clones. This CDR3 has 9 residues. Trimming left V 11 bases short and J 2 bases short, with 3 bases between. Germline V gene sequence: CDR1 SSHAT, CDR2 FNYEAQ (reference sequence). Cervical HPV DNA detected by MY09/MY11 PCR, typed by dot-blot. The V gene is TRBV7-7, the J gene TRBJ2-5; D remains ambiguous. The receptor was derived from a woman between 18 and 69 years old with a cervical HPV16 infection that either progressed to CIN3+ or cleared (not recorded which). The specimen was blood buffy coat. CDR3 bases read: TGTGCCTCGCAAGAGACC. It codes for CASQET. The entire CDR3 protein reads CASQETQYF.